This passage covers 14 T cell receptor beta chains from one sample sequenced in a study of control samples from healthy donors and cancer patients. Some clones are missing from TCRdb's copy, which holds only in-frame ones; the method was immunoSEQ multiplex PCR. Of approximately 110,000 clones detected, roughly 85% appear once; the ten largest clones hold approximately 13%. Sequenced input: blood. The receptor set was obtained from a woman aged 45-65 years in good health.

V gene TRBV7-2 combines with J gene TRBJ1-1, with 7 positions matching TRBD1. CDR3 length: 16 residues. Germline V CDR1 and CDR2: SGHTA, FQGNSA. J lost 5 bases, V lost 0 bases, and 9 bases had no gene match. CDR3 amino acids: CASSLASAGGKTEAFF. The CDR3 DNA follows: TGTGCCAGCAGCTTAGCTTCCGCAGGGGGAAAAACTGAAGCTTTCTTT.

The CDR3 DNA reads as TGTGCCAGTACTGTGGACAGCACTGAAGCTTTCTTT. This codes for CASTVDSTEAFF. The chain recombines TRBV19 with TRBJ1-1; a possible D gene is TRBD1 (6 bases). V dropped 7 bases and J dropped 4 bases, with 10 bases sitting between them. Germline V gives CDR1 LNHDA, CDR2 SQIVND (reference sequence). This CDR3 spans 12 amino acids.

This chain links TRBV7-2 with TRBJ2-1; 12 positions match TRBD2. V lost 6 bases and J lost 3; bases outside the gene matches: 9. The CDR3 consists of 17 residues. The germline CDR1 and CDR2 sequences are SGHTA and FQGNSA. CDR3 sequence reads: CASRRLAGEIIYNEQFF. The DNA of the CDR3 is TGTGCCAGCAGAAGACTAGCGGGGGAGATAATCTACAATGAGCAGTTCTTC.

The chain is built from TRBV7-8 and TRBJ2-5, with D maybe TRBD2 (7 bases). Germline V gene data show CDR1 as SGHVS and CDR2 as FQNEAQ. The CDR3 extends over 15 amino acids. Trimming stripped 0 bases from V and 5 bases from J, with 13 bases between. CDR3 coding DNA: TGTGCCAGCAGCTTAGCGGGGGGGCCGACTGAGACCCAGTACTTC. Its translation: CASSLAGGPTETQYF.

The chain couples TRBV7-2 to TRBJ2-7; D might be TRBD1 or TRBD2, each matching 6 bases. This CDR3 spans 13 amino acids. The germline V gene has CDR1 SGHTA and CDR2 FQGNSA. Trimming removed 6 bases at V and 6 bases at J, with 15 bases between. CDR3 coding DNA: TGTGCCAGCAGTAGAGAGGGGGGCCGCGAGCAGTACTTC. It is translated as CASSREGGREQYF.

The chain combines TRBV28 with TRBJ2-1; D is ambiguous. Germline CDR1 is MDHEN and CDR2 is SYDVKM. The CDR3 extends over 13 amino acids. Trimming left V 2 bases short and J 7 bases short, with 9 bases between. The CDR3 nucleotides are TGTGCCAGCAGTTTACCCCTACTTAATGAGCAGTTCTTC. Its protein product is CASSLPLLNEQFF.

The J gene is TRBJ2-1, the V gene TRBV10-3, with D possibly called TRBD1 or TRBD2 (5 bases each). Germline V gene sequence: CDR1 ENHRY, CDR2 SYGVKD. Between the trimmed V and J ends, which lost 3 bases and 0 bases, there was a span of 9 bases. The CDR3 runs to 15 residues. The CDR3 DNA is TGTGCCATCAGTGACGGGGCCTCCTCCTACAATGAGCAGTTCTTC. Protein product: CAISDGASSYNEQFF.

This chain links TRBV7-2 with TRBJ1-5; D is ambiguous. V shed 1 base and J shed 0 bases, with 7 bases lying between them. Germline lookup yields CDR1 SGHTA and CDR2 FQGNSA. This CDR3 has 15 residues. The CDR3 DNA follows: TGTGCCAGCAGCTTAGACGTTGGTAGCAATCAGCCCCAGCATTTT. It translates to CASSLDVGSNQPQHF. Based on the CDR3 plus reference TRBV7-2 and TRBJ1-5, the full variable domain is GAGVSQSPSNKVTEKGKDVELRCDPISGHTALYWYRQSLGQGLEFLIYFQGNSAPDKSGLPSDRFSAERTGGSVSTLTIQRTQQEDSAVYLCASSLDVGSNQPQHFGDGTRLSIL.

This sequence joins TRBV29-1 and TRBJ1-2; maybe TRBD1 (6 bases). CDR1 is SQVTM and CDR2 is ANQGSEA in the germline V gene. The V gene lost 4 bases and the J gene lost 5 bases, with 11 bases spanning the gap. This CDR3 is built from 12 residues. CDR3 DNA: TGCAGCGTTGGAGGGGGAGAATATGGCTACACCTTC. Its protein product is CSVGGGEYGYTF.

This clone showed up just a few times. The CDR3 DNA sequence: TGTGCCAGCAGCCAAGACTTTACCCGCGGCGGCTACACCTTC. Translated, it gives CASSQDFTRGGYTF. The genes are TRBV14 and TRBJ1-2; D gene ambiguous. The ends were cut back, 0 bases at V and 8 bases at J, with 13 bases in the middle. Germline assignment: CDR1 SGHDN and CDR2 FVKESK. This CDR3 spans 14 amino acids.

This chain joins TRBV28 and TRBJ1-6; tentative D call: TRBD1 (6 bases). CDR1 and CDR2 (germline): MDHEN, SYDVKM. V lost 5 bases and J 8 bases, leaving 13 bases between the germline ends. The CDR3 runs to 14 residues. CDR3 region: CASSLGQKDSPLHF. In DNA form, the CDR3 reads TGTGCCAGCAGTCTCGGACAGAAGGATTCACCCCTCCACTTT.

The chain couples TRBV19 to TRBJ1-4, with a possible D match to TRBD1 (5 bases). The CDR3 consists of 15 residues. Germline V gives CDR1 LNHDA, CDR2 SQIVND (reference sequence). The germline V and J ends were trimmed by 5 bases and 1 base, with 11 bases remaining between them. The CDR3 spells CASSGQGGTNEKLFF. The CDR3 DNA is TGTGCCAGTAGTGGTCAGGGCGGAACTAATGAAAAACTGTTTTTT.

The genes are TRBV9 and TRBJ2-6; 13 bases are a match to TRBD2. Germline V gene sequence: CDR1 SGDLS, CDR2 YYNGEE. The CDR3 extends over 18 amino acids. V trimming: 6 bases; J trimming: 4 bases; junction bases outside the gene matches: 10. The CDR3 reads CASTEALAGGYGANVLTF. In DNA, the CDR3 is TGTGCCAGCACCGAAGCACTAGCGGGAGGGTACGGGGCCAACGTCCTGACTTTC.

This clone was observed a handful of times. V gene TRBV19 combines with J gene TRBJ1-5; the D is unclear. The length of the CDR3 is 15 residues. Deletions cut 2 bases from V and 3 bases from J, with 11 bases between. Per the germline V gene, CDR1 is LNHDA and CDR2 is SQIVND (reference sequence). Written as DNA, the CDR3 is TGTGCCAGTAGTATAACCCGAACCGACAATCAGCCCCAGCATTTT. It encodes CASSITRTDNQPQHF. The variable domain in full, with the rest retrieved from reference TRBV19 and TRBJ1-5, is DGGITQSPKYLFRKEGQNVTLSCEQNLNHDAMYWYRQDPGQGLRLIYYSQIVNDFQKGDIAEGYSVSREKKESFPLTVTSAQKNPTAFYLCASSITRTDNQPQHFGDGTRLSIL.